This is a list of T cell receptor beta chains from one sample in a study of spatial heterogeneity in lung cancer. TCRdb itself ran the 5' RACE reads through MiXCR, one entry per CDR3 protein. The sample lists approximately 56,000 distinct CDR3 sequences, 7.4% occurring once. The sequencing used PBMCs, collected at follow-up. These receptors all stem from a female donor with early-stage non-small cell lung cancer. CDR3s include the opening cysteine and the closing phenylalanine or tryptophan.

V gene: TRBV7-2; CDR3 protein: CASSKTGTGTFEQFF
V gene: TRBV5-1; CDR3 protein: CASRGRTGTDTQYF
V gene: TRBV7-2; CDR3 protein: CASSSQGALRSEQYF
V gene: TRBV5-1; CDR3 protein: CASSFTGVSEQYF
V gene: TRBV7-2; CDR3 protein: CASSPHGGDSPLHF
V gene: TRBV21-1; CDR3 protein: CASSGLLAVPYNEQFF
V gene: TRBV6-2/TRBV6-3; CDR3 protein: CASSYSMGDQETQYF
V gene: TRBV29-1; CDR3 protein: CSVLDRVFSYEQYF
V gene: TRBV2; CDR3 protein: CASRTGTSFGYTF
V gene: TRBV20-1; CDR3 protein: CSAIRQGSLSGANVLTF
V gene: TRBV5-1; CDR3 protein: CASSSGGRGANTEAFF
V gene: TRBV2; CDR3 protein: CASSRSGIYNSPLHF
V gene: TRBV19; CDR3 protein: CASSTGGLAKNIQYF
V gene: TRBV12-3/TRBV12-4; CDR3 protein: CASSFKGGVNTEAFF
V gene: TRBV7-8; CDR3 protein: CASSPQGLGYNEQFF
V gene: TRBV20-1; CDR3 protein: CSALRDRGNEQFF